This is a list of T cell receptor beta chains from one sample in a study of shared clonotypes between healthy human individuals. Only in-frame clones appear in the TCRdb table, and some are missing; sequencing was by immunoSEQ multiplex PCR. Of around 550,000 clones listed, about 95% are singletons. Sequenced material: naive CD4+ T cells sorted from blood. The receptors were gathered from a woman between 25 and 40 years old in good health. Both conserved end residues are part of each CDR3. Each record gives: V gene, D gene, J gene, clone size, CDR3 protein, CDR3 DNA. D genes are given only for firm matches. Clone sizes are given selectively: once, few, many, or a class where the clone is expanded.

v_call: TRBV6-5
d_call: -
j_call: TRBJ1-1
clone_size: few
cdr3_aa: CASSYLSITEAFF
cdr3_nt: TGTGCCAGCAGTTACCTCTCCATCACTGAAGCTTTCTTT

v_call: TRBV19
d_call: -
j_call: TRBJ1-1
clone_size: -
cdr3_aa: CASSTSRRGAGTEAFF
cdr3_nt: TGTGCCAGTAGTACTAGCCGGAGGGGGGCGGGCACTGAAGCTTTCTTT

v_call: TRBV5-1
d_call: TRBD1
j_call: TRBJ1-2
clone_size: -
cdr3_aa: CASSMTGSLGYTF
cdr3_nt: TGCGCCAGCAGCATGACAGGGTCGCTCGGCTACACCTTC

v_call: TRBV10-1
d_call: TRBD1
j_call: TRBJ1-1
clone_size: -
cdr3_aa: CASSESGTGGSEAFF
cdr3_nt: TGCGCCAGCAGTGAGTCCGGGACAGGGGGATCTGAAGCTTTCTTT

v_call: TRBV18
d_call: TRBD1
j_call: TRBJ1-2
clone_size: -
cdr3_aa: CASSQRTGRLDGYTF
cdr3_nt: TGTGCCAGCTCACAGAGGACAGGGAGGTTGGATGGCTACACCTTC

v_call: TRBV29-1
d_call: TRBD2
j_call: TRBJ2-1
clone_size: -
cdr3_aa: CSVARRLAYDEQFF
cdr3_nt: TGCAGCGTTGCCCGCCGACTAGCGTACGATGAGCAGTTCTTC

v_call: TRBV5-1
d_call: TRBD2
j_call: TRBJ2-3
clone_size: -
cdr3_aa: CASSLEGLVFVDTQYF
cdr3_nt: TGCGCCAGCAGCTTAGAAGGACTAGTTTTTGTAGATACGCAGTATTTT

v_call: TRBV11-3
d_call: -
j_call: TRBJ1-1
clone_size: -
cdr3_aa: CASSSFTDGEAFF
cdr3_nt: TGTGCCAGCAGCTCTTTTACGGACGGTGAAGCTTTCTTT

v_call: TRBV6-1
d_call: -
j_call: TRBJ2-7
clone_size: -
cdr3_aa: CASSEAYRSPIYEQYF
cdr3_nt: TGTGCCAGCAGTGAAGCATACAGGTCACCAATCTACGAGCAGTACTTC

v_call: TRBV6-5
d_call: -
j_call: TRBJ2-7
clone_size: -
cdr3_aa: CASSTLRGSEQYF
cdr3_nt: TGTGCCAGCAGTACCCTACGGGGGAGCGAGCAGTACTTC

v_call: TRBV21-1
d_call: -
j_call: TRBJ2-5
clone_size: -
cdr3_aa: CASSLYGGGVRETQYF
cdr3_nt: TGTGCCAGCAGCCTATATGGGGGGGGAGTGAGAGAGACCCAGTACTTC

v_call: TRBV5-4
d_call: -
j_call: TRBJ2-1
clone_size: -
cdr3_aa: CASSPSRGEQFF
cdr3_nt: TGTGCCAGCAGCCCTAGCCGAGGTGAGCAGTTCTTC

v_call: TRBV11-1
d_call: -
j_call: TRBJ1-2
clone_size: -
cdr3_aa: CASSTDGGPYGYTF
cdr3_nt: TGTGCCAGCAGCACGGACGGAGGCCCGTATGGCTACACCTTC

v_call: TRBV27
d_call: -
j_call: TRBJ1-1
clone_size: -
cdr3_aa: CASSFVGRRPMNTEAFF
cdr3_nt: TGTGCCAGCAGTTTTGTGGGAAGGAGGCCCATGAACACTGAAGCTTTCTTT

v_call: TRBV9
d_call: -
j_call: TRBJ1-4
clone_size: -
cdr3_aa: CASSLSGTRNEKLFF
cdr3_nt: TGTGCCAGCAGCCTTTCCGGGACACGAAATGAAAAACTGTTTTTT

v_call: TRBV28
d_call: -
j_call: TRBJ2-7
clone_size: -
cdr3_aa: CASSFGGFPGGEQYF
cdr3_nt: TGTGCCAGCAGTTTCGGCGGATTTCCCGGCGGCGAGCAGTACTTC

v_call: TRBV28
d_call: TRBD2
j_call: TRBJ2-7
clone_size: -
cdr3_aa: CASSLASGRAKVEQYF
cdr3_nt: TGTGCCAGCAGTTTAGCTTCCGGGAGGGCCAAGGTCGAGCAGTACTTC

v_call: TRBV19
d_call: TRBD1
j_call: TRBJ1-4
clone_size: -
cdr3_aa: CASRKQGRTNEKLFF
cdr3_nt: TGTGCCAGTAGAAAACAGGGGCGGACTAATGAAAAACTGTTTTTT

v_call: TRBV29-1
d_call: -
j_call: TRBJ2-7
clone_size: -
cdr3_aa: CSVGSRPSYEQYF
cdr3_nt: TGCAGCGTTGGATCCAGGCCCTCCTACGAGCAGTACTTC

v_call: TRBV2
d_call: TRBD1
j_call: TRBJ1-2
clone_size: -
cdr3_aa: CASSARQGGYGYTF
cdr3_nt: TGTGCCAGCAGTGCCCGACAGGGGGGGTATGGCTACACCTTC

v_call: TRBV27
d_call: TRBD1
j_call: TRBJ1-1
clone_size: -
cdr3_aa: CASRPGQGPTEAFF
cdr3_nt: TGTGCCAGCAGGCCGGGACAGGGCCCCACTGAAGCTTTCTTT

v_call: TRBV6-5
d_call: TRBD1
j_call: TRBJ2-7
clone_size: -
cdr3_aa: CASSYPTGTGREQYF
cdr3_nt: TGTGCCAGCAGTTACCCGACAGGGACGGGAAGGGAGCAGTACTTC